This T cell receptor beta chain was sequenced in a study of T-cell reconstitution after alpha-beta-depleted transplantation in children. Study conclusions and caveats: Surviving recipient T cells and thymic progenitors accounted for the high day-60 TCRbeta diversity observed in some patients.

The germline V gene encodes CDR1 KGHSH and CDR2 LQKENI. V was shortened by 5 bases and J by 6 bases, with 7 bases between the two germline ends. This CDR3 is 11 amino acids long. In this sample, this clonotype turned up a few times. The antigen remains unidentified. The library targeted TCRbeta and was prepared with unique molecular identifiers. TCRdb called the PCR reads again in MiXCR, with one record for every CDR3 protein. Of 500,000 or so distinct CDR3 sequences listed, 9.5% to 12% were seen once; the top ten hold 14%. This chain uses TRBV18 with TRBJ1-2; D remains ambiguous. The sequence derives from a female patient aged 2-15 years who had a stem cell transplant for aplastic anemia, so the T cells may come from the graft donor. The source material was PBMCs, mostly from graft donor cells, sampled 180 days after TCRalphabeta/CD19-depleted stem cell transplant. CDR3 bases: TGTGCCAGCTCAAGGGATAATGGCTACACCTTC. Translation gives CASSRDNGYTF.